The entry below gives a single T cell receptor (beta chain) sequence along with its context. No antigen is known for it. There are 17 residues in the CDR3. Trimming left V 0 bases short and J 1 base short, with 15 bases between. MiXCR was run by TCRdb on the reads, yielding one entry per CDR3 protein. Of tens of thousands of distinct CDR3 sequences listed, about 23% are singletons. This entry belongs to a study of T cell repertoires in cytomegalovirus infection. The overall study: A matching HLA type, together with CMV infection, was signaled by public TCR beta signatures. General study results and limits: Across the ex vivo response, the dominant clonotypes were HLA-C-restricted CMV-specific TCR beta clonotypes.

Sample: PBMCs, sequenced either directly or after in vitro stimulation (not recorded which). This TCR was sampled from a human donor in good health (CMV status not recorded). Some clones in this sample may be carry-over from other donors' samples. The chain has TRBV12-3 or TRBV12-4 and TRBJ2-5; no clear D. The CDR3 DNA reads TGTGCCAGCAGTTTAGCGCTATCAGAAGCGTTCCAAGAGACCCAGTACTTC. Translated: CASSLALSEAFQETQYF.